Each of the 23 T cell receptor beta chains below was sequenced from the same sample in a study of blood T cell repertoires in COVID-19. Sequenced by immunoSEQ multiplex PCR; TCRdb stores in-frame clones only, minus some. Of over 120,000 clones listed, 75% to 90% are singletons. Specimen: peripheral blood. Receptor source: a man in his sixties or seventies who had recovered from COVID-19.

The chain carries TRBV30 and TRBJ1-2, with 12 bases identical to TRBD1. J gave up 3 bases and V 5 bases, and 1 base lay outside the gene matches. In germline, CDR1 is GTSNPN, CDR2 SVGIG (reference sequence). This CDR3 has 13 amino acids. The CDR3 region is CAWGTGGHYGYTF. CDR3 bases: TGTGCCTGGGGGACAGGGGGCCACTATGGCTACACCTTC. Variable domain in full (rest from reference TRBV30 and TRBJ1-2): SQTIHQWPATLVQPVGSPLSLECTVEGTSNPNLYWYRQAAGRGLQLLFYSVGIGQISSEVPQNLSASRPQDRQFILSSKKLLLSDSGFYLCAWGTGGHYGYTFGSGTRLTVV.

The chain recombines TRBV4-3 with TRBJ2-1; D perhaps matches TRBD1 (6 bases). The V end was cut by 1 base, the J end by 10 bases, with 14 bases between. The CDR3 has 14 residues. CDR1 and CDR2 (germline): LGHNA, YSLEER. CDR3 in amino acids: CASSQGAGDEEQFF. CDR3 DNA: TGCGCCAGCAGCCAAGGAGCAGGGGACGAGGAGCAGTTCTTC.

V and J are TRBV10-2 and TRBJ1-2; D is unresolved. V shed 8 bases and J shed 2 bases, with 9 bases lying between them. The CDR3 has 12 residues. Looked up from germline, CDR1 is WSHSY and CDR2 is SAAADI. The CDR3 here is CASAQTNYGYTF. The CDR3 DNA sequence: TGCGCCAGCGCCCAGACAAACTATGGCTACACCTTC.

The chain uses TRBV15 and TRBJ2-2; D may be TRBD1 (5 bases). Trimming took off 9 bases at V and 7 bases at J, with 15 bases between the two ends. From germline, CDR1 is LNHNV and CDR2 YYDKDF (reference sequence). There are 13 residues in the CDR3. The CDR3 nucleotides read TGTGCCACTTTACAGGACCTCGGCGGGGAGCTGTTTTTT. Encoded protein: CATLQDLGGELFF. Combining the CDR3 with reference TRBV15 and TRBJ2-2 gives the whole variable domain DAMVIQNPRYQVTQFGKPVTLSCSQTLNHNVMYWYQQKSSQAPKLLFHYYDKDFNNEADTPDNFQSRRPNTSFCFLDIRSPGLGDTAMYLCATLQDLGGELFFGEGSRLTVL.

This chain links TRBV2 with TRBJ1-1; 9 bases are a match to TRBD1. The CDR3 extends over 14 amino acids. The junction had 13 bases not matched to a gene; V was cut back by 6 bases and J by 11 bases. Germline V gene sequence: CDR1 SNHLY, CDR2 FYNNEI. The CDR3 loop is CASRKQGAGEMAFF. The CDR3 DNA reads as TGTGCCAGCAGAAAACAGGGGGCTGGTGAAATGGCTTTCTTT. The full variable domain, completed using reference TRBV2 and TRBJ1-1, is EPEVTQTPSHQVTQMGQEVILRCVPISNHLYFYWYRQILGQKVEFLVSFYNNEISEKSEIFDDQFSVERPDGSNFTLKIRSTKLEDSAMYFCASRKQGAGEMAFFGQGTRLTVV.

This rearrangement joins TRBV5-1 to TRBJ2-7, with 13 nucleotides matching TRBD2. Germline V lookup: CDR1 SGHRS, CDR2 YFSETQ. This CDR3 is built from 14 residues. V was pared by 6 bases and J by 4 bases, with 4 bases of the junction left unmatched. CDR3 sequence reads: CASTRTSGSYEQYF. The DNA for the CDR3 is TGCGCCAGCACTCGGACTAGCGGGAGTTACGAGCAGTACTTC.

In this sample, this clone turned up a few times. The CDR3 DNA follows: TGTGCCAGCAGCTTAAGCGGGGGGCCCACCGGGGAGCTGTTTTTT. Its translation is CASSLSGGPTGELFF. The chain joins TRBV7-3 to TRBJ2-2, with TRBD2 matching 8 bases. The J segment lost 4 bases and the V segment lost 1 base, leaving 2 bases of the junction unmatched. Per germline, CDR1 SGHTA and CDR2 FQGTGA. The CDR3 spans 15 residues.

This clone was observed a single time. The chain carries TRBV30 and TRBJ1-2; D is undetermined. V dropped 0 bases and J dropped 9 bases, with 14 bases sitting between them. This CDR3 is built from 13 residues. From germline, CDR1 is GTSNPN and CDR2 SVGIG (reference sequence). The CDR3 loop is CAWSVRGPDRYTF. CDR3 in DNA: TGTGCCTGGAGTGTGCGGGGTCCTGATCGCTACACCTTC.

The chain employs TRBV9 and TRBJ1-3; D may be TRBD1 (5 bases). The CDR3 spans 14 residues. The V gene's germline CDR1 is SGDLS and CDR2 YYNGEE. V gave up 4 bases and J gave up 1 base, with 9 bases separating them. CDR3 residues: CASSPQGSGNTIYF. The CDR3 bases are TGTGCCAGCAGCCCCCAGGGTTCTGGAAACACCATATATTTT. Using reference TRBV9 and TRBJ1-3 for the parts outside the CDR3, the full variable domain is DSGVTQTPKHLITATGQRVTLRCSPRSGDLSVYWYQQSLDQGLQFLIQYYNGEERAKGNILERFSAQQFPDLHSELNLSSLELGDSALYFCASSPQGSGNTIYFGEGSWLTVV.

Written as DNA, the CDR3 is TGTGCCAGCAGTTCCCCCCGGGGGGGTCGGGTACGCGAGCAGTACTTC. Protein sequence: CASSSPRGGRVREQYF. This chain joins TRBV27 and TRBJ2-7; 8 bases are a match to TRBD2. This CDR3 has 16 residues. CDR1 and CDR2 (germline): MNHEY, SMNVEV (reference sequence). V gave up 4 bases and J gave up 6 bases; unmatched junction bases: 14.

The gene calls are TRBV6-5 and TRBJ2-5, with D uncertain. Trimming shortened V by 6 bases and J by 2 bases, and 7 bases separated the two germline ends. CDR1 and CDR2 from the germline V gene are MNHEY and SVGAGI. There are 12 residues in the CDR3. CDR3 DNA: TGTGCCAGCAGGGCAGTGCAAGAGACCCAGTACTTC. Amino acid sequence: CASRAVQETQYF.

This clone was observed many times. The chain recombines TRBV7-8 with TRBJ2-7; possible D gene TRBD1, 5 bases. This CDR3 comprises 17 residues. The V and J ends lost 4 bases and 3 bases respectively, with 22 bases between them. Germline CDR1 is SGHVS and CDR2 is FQNEAQ. CDR3 bases: TGTGCCAGCAGCTCTTCAGGCCTGTCCTTCGACAGCTACGAGCAGTACTTC. This translates into CASSSSGLSFDSYEQYF.

The J gene is TRBJ1-2, the V gene TRBV30, with a tentative D call TRBD1 (5 bases). CDR1 is GTSNPN and CDR2 is SVGIG in the germline V gene (reference sequence). The CDR3 length is 12 residues. Between the trimmed V and J ends, which lost 2 bases and 7 bases, there was a span of 11 bases. Here the CDR3 DNA reads TGTGCCTGGAGTTGGGGGGATAGTGGCTACACCTTC. This encodes CAWSWGDSGYTF.

The rearrangement uses TRBV5-4 and TRBJ2-7; D may be TRBD2 (6 bases). CDR3 length: 12 residues. Per the germline V gene, CDR1 is SGHNT and CDR2 is YYREEE (reference sequence). Trimming shortened V by 4 bases and J by 7 bases, and 12 bases separated the two germline ends. CDR3 coding DNA: TGTGCCAGCAGCCCGTGGGGGGTGGAGCAGTACTTC. This encodes CASSPWGVEQYF.

V gene TRBV2 combines with J gene TRBJ1-2; D perhaps matches TRBD1 (6 bases). V was trimmed by 7 bases and J by 5 bases, leaving 17 bases between them. This CDR3 spans 14 amino acids. The germline gives CDR1 SNHLY, CDR2 FYNNEI. The CDR3 sequence is CASNRDTSTYGYTF. CDR3 sequence (DNA): TGTGCCAGCAATCGGGACACCTCAACTTATGGCTACACCTTC.

The J gene is TRBJ2-7, the V gene TRBV18; D gene uncertain. The CDR3 is made up of 14 amino acids. Germline V gene lookup returns CDR1 KGHSH and CDR2 LQKENI. Deletions cut 0 bases from V and 5 bases from J, with 11 bases between. CDR3: CASSPPLAPDEQYF. For the CDR3, the DNA is TGTGCCAGCTCACCACCCCTTGCCCCGGACGAGCAGTACTTC.

The genes are TRBV18 and TRBJ2-7, with unresolved D. This CDR3 has 11 amino acids. Germline V gene lookup returns CDR1 KGHSH and CDR2 LQKENI. V was pared by 2 bases and J by 6 bases, with 5 bases between. The CDR3 sequence is CASSPSVEQYF. In DNA form, the CDR3 reads TGTGCCAGCTCACCATCAGTCGAGCAGTACTTC. Based on the CDR3 plus reference TRBV18 and TRBJ2-7, the full variable domain is NAGVMQNPRHLVRRRGQEARLRCSPMKGHSHVYWYRQLPEEGLKFMVYLQKENIIDESGMPKERFSAEFPKEGPSILRIQQVVRGDSAAYFCASSPSVEQYFGPGTRLTVT.

This clone was observed once. V gene TRBV6-6 combines with J gene TRBJ1-1, with D unresolved. Germline V gene lookup returns CDR1 MNHNY and CDR2 SVGAGI (reference sequence). This CDR3 has 13 residues. The V and J ends lost 6 bases and 0 bases respectively, with 8 bases between them. The CDR3 reads CASSETVNTEAFF. The CDR3 nucleotides read TGTGCCAGCAGCGAAACAGTGAACACTGAAGCTTTCTTT.

The chain joins TRBV7-9 to TRBJ2-7, with 8 bases matching TRBD1. CDR1 is SEHNR, CDR2 FQNEAQ, per germline (reference sequence). Unmatched junction bases numbered 10, after V lost 5 bases and J lost 4 bases. The CDR3 has 15 residues. The CDR3 bases are TGTGCCAGCAGCACCTCCGTTCAGGGGGCTTACGAGCAGTACTTC. Translation: CASSTSVQGAYEQYF.

The CDR3 loop is CASSAAGTGSMDTQYF. The CDR3 DNA is TGTGCCAGTAGTGCCGCCGGGACCGGGAGTATGGATACGCAGTATTTT. The gene calls are TRBV19 and TRBJ2-3, with a tentative D call TRBD2 (6 bases). V was pared by 5 bases and J by 6 bases, with 21 bases between. Germline V CDR1 and CDR2: LNHDA, SQIVND (reference sequence). The CDR3 loop spans 16 amino acids.

The chain is built from TRBV11-1 and TRBJ2-7; the match to TRBD2 covers 11 bases. Germline values: CDR1 SGHAT, CDR2 FQDESV (reference sequence). V was pared by 0 bases and J by 6 bases, with 10 bases of the junction left unmatched. The length of the CDR3 is 17 residues. The CDR3 DNA reads TGTGCCAGCAGCTTAGCTTCCCTAGCGGGAGGTTTTTCCGAGCAGTACTTC. Translating it yields CASSLASLAGGFSEQYF.

The chain's CDR3 is CASRSQLSGAYEQYF. As DNA, the CDR3 is TGCGCCAGCAGGTCCCAACTGTCAGGGGCCTACGAGCAGTACTTC. V gene TRBV4-3 combines with J gene TRBJ2-7; D possibly corresponds to TRBD1 (6 bases). This CDR3 has 15 residues. V was trimmed by 6 bases and J by 2 bases, leaving 17 bases between them. Per the germline V gene, CDR1 is LGHNA and CDR2 is YSLEER.

The V and J genes are TRBV3-1 (or the pseudogene TRBV3-2) and TRBJ1-2; D unresolved. V shed 4 bases and J shed 0 bases, with 9 bases lying between them. The CDR3 spans 14 residues. CDR1 LGHDT and CDR2 YNNKEL come from the germline V gene (reference sequence). CDR3 sequence: CASSPGIANYGYTF. Written as DNA, the CDR3 is TGTGCCAGCAGCCCCGGGATTGCTAACTATGGCTACACCTTC.